One and the same sample provided the 27 T cell receptor beta chains below, sequenced in a study of cytomegalovirus exposure and HLA in healthy donors. PCR used 60 Vbeta primers and 13 Jbeta primers. Here immunoSEQ multiplex PCR was the method, and the copy in TCRdb shows in-frame clones only, minus some. This table has about 57,000 clones, roughly three quarters appearing once. Sequencing was performed on PBMCs. The receptor source for this set is a woman in her twenties or thirties in good health and CMV-seronegative.

The chain recombines TRBV7-2 with TRBJ2-3; TRBD2 might be the D (6 bases). The V gene lost 0 bases and the J gene lost 2 bases, with 12 bases spanning the gap. Germline V CDR1 and CDR2: SGHTA, FQGNSA. There are 16 residues in the CDR3. The CDR3 coding sequence is TGTGCCAGCAGCTTAGCTGGAGGGTATAACACAGATACGCAGTATTTT. Translated: CASSLAGGYNTDTQYF.

This chain connects TRBV10-3 to TRBJ2-1, with a possible D match to TRBD1 (5 bases). CDR1 and CDR2 (germline): ENHRY, SYGVKD. Trimming pared 2 bases from V and 8 bases from J, leaving 13 bases between. The CDR3 spans 14 residues. CDR3 loop: CAISEPPGMHEQFF. The CDR3 region has the DNA TGTGCCATCAGTGAGCCCCCAGGGATGCATGAGCAGTTCTTC.

This sequence joins TRBV29-1 and TRBJ1-2; unclear D gene. The CDR3 consists of 12 residues. Trimming pared 2 bases from V and 5 bases from J, leaving 9 bases between. Per the germline V gene, CDR1 is SQVTM and CDR2 is ANQGSEA. The CDR3 DNA follows: TGCAGCGTTGAAAATGGGCCTTATGGCTACACCTTC. It translates to CSVENGPYGYTF.

The rearrangement links TRBV29-1 to TRBJ2-1, with D possibly TRBD2 on 5 matching bases. Germline loops: CDR1 SQVTM, CDR2 ANQGSEA. The CDR3 is made up of 16 amino acids. V lost 0 bases to trimming and J lost 0 bases, with 12 bases between them. The CDR3 region is CSVEDSSRSSYNEQFF. The DNA of the CDR3 is TGCAGCGTTGAAGATTCTAGCCGGAGCTCCTACAATGAGCAGTTCTTC.

This clone was seen a single time. The chain couples TRBV30 to TRBJ1-1, with TRBD1 as a possible D gene (6 bases). The germline V gene encodes CDR1 GTSNPN and CDR2 SVGIG (reference sequence). Trimming stripped 2 bases from V and 1 base from J, with 14 bases between. This CDR3 contains 15 residues. The CDR3, as DNA: TGTGCCTGGAGTCGGTTGGGGGCTGGGAACACTGAAGCTTTCTTT. Protein: CAWSRLGAGNTEAFF.

This chain uses TRBV9 with TRBJ1-6; TRBD1 agrees at 9 bases. V lost 4 bases to trimming and J lost 7 bases; unmatched junction nucleotides: 6. The CDR3 covers 15 residues. Germline loops: CDR1 SGDLS, CDR2 YYNGEE. The CDR3 loop reads CASSLEGTGNSPLHF. The CDR3 coding sequence is TGTGCCAGCAGCTTAGAGGGGACAGGGAATTCACCCCTCCACTTT.

The chain joins TRBV2 to TRBJ1-1; 7 nucleotides line up with TRBD1. The trim removed 6 bases at V and 2 bases at J, leaving 12 bases unmatched. CDR3 length: 16 residues. Germline CDR1 is SNHLY and CDR2 is FYNNEI. The chain's CDR3 is CASSDQPDRVNTEAFF. Here the CDR3 DNA reads TGTGCCAGCAGCGATCAACCCGACAGGGTAAACACTGAAGCTTTCTTT. The complete variable domain, with remaining parts taken from reference TRBV2 and TRBJ1-1, reads EPEVTQTPSHQVTQMGQEVILRCVPISNHLYFYWYRQILGQKVEFLVSFYNNEISEKSEIFDDQFSVERPDGSNFTLKIRSTKLEDSAMYFCASSDQPDRVNTEAFFGQGTRLTVV.

The CDR3 spells CASSEGGERDTEAFF. As DNA, the CDR3 is TGCGCCAGCAGTGAGGGAGGGGAAAGGGACACTGAAGCTTTCTTT. The chain joins TRBV10-1 to TRBJ1-1; D is possibly TRBD1 (5 bases). Trimming shortened V by 2 bases and J by 3 bases, and 13 bases separated the two germline ends. The length of the CDR3 is 15 residues. Germline lookup yields CDR1 WNHNN and CDR2 SYGVQD (reference sequence).

Written as DNA, the CDR3 is TGTGCCAGTAGTTTGACTGCATCCTACGAGCAGTACTTC. Translated: CASSLTASYEQYF. The chain is built from TRBV19 and TRBJ2-7; D remains unclear. V shed 5 bases and J shed 1 base, with 9 bases lying between them. The germline V gene has CDR1 LNHDA and CDR2 SQIVND (reference sequence). The CDR3 totals 13 residues.

In this sample, this clone turned up a few times. This chain joins TRBV14 and TRBJ1-1; 10 nucleotides match TRBD1. The junction had 7 bases not matched to a gene; V was cut back by 4 bases and J by 11 bases. CDR3 length equals 13 residues. In germline, CDR1 is SGHDN, CDR2 FVKESK. This CDR3 reads CASSPRDRGMAFF. As DNA, the CDR3 is TGTGCCAGCAGCCCCCGGGACAGGGGAATGGCTTTCTTT.

This clone was detected once. The CDR3 here is CASSFAAGGPDTQYF. The CDR3 coding sequence is TGTGCCAGCAGCTTTGCAGCGGGAGGCCCGGATACGCAGTATTTT. The gene calls are TRBV11-2 and TRBJ2-3; 9 nucleotides align to TRBD2. Germline CDR1 and CDR2: SGHAT and FQNNGV. V shed 3 bases and J 6 bases; nucleotides not matched to a gene: 7. This CDR3 is built from 15 residues. Full variable domain (outside the CDR3, taken from reference TRBV11-2 and TRBJ2-3): EAGVAQSPRYKIIEKRQSVAFWCNPISGHATLYWYQQILGQGPKLLIQFQNNGVVDDSQLPKDRFSAERLKGVDSTLKIQPAKLEDSAVYLCASSFAAGGPDTQYFGPGTRLTVL.

This clone was seen a handful of times. This sequence joins TRBV28 and TRBJ1-1; D is possibly TRBD1 (6 bases). CDR1 and CDR2 (germline): MDHEN, SYDVKM. Trimming shortened V by 10 bases and J by 5 bases, and 14 bases separated the two germline ends. This CDR3 comprises 12 residues. The CDR3 here is CATEGVGTEAFF. The CDR3 DNA follows: TGTGCCACCGAGGGGGTCGGGACTGAAGCTTTCTTT. Filled out from reference TRBV28 and TRBJ1-1, the complete variable domain reads DVKVTQSSRYLVKRTGEKVFLECVQDMDHENMFWYRQDPGLGLRLIYFSYDVKMKEKGDIPEGYSVSREKKERFSLILESASTNQTSMYLCATEGVGTEAFFGQGTRLTVV.

This clone was observed a single time. V usage is TRBV7-2 and J usage is TRBJ1-6; 7 bases line up with TRBD1. V was clipped by 6 bases and J by 9 bases; unmatched bases: 5. Germline V lookup: CDR1 SGHTA, CDR2 FQGNSA. The CDR3 runs to 13 residues. CDR3 in amino acids: CASSYRGRSPLHF. The CDR3 region has the DNA TGTGCCAGCAGTTACAGGGGACGTTCACCCCTCCACTTT.

This rearrangement joins TRBV30 to TRBJ2-2; 8 positions match TRBD2. Germline V gene sequence: CDR1 GTSNPN, CDR2 SVGIG (reference sequence). The CDR3 spans 15 residues. V shed 0 bases and J 5 bases; nucleotides not matched to a gene: 5. CDR3 coding DNA: TGTGCCTGGAGTGTATCAGCGGGGGTGACCGGGGAGCTGTTTTTT. As protein: CAWSVSAGVTGELFF.

This clone occurred once. The rearrangement joins TRBV5-1 to TRBJ1-1, with D possibly TRBD1 on 6 matching bases. The CDR3 length is 15 residues. The V end was cut by 4 bases, the J end by 4 bases, with 17 bases between. Germline loops: CDR1 SGHRS, CDR2 YFSETQ. CDR3 protein: CASSAEGGGGTEAFF. The CDR3 DNA is TGCGCCAGCAGCGCGGAAGGGGGTGGAGGCACTGAAGCTTTCTTT.

V and J are TRBV7-3 and TRBJ1-5, with 8 bases aligning to TRBD1. Germline CDR1 reads SGHTA; CDR2 reads FQGTGA. The V gene end was trimmed by 3 bases and the J gene end by 6 bases; junction bases not matched to a gene: 7. This CDR3 spans 15 amino acids. CDR3 loop: CASSLQAGGGQPQHF. CDR3 DNA: TGTGCCAGCAGCTTGCAGGCAGGGGGCGGTCAGCCCCAGCATTTT.

J is TRBJ2-1 and V is TRBV5-4; 9 bases fit TRBD2. The CDR3 totals 15 residues. Germline-derived CDR1 and CDR2 are SGHNT and YYREEE (reference sequence). The V and J ends lost 2 bases and 9 bases, in that order; junction bases with no gene match: 9. This CDR3 reads CASSLTGGGAFEQFF. The CDR3, as DNA: TGTGCCAGCAGCTTAACTGGCGGGGGGGCTTTTGAGCAGTTCTTC.

This clone is a singleton in its sample. This sequence joins TRBV11-3 and TRBJ2-2; 7 bases are a match to TRBD2. The length of the CDR3 is 17 residues. The germline gives CDR1 SGHNT, CDR2 YENEEA. Trimming cost V 4 bases and J 0 bases; bases outside gene matches: 8. The CDR3 bases are TGTGCCAGCAGCTCCGAACGACTAGCAGCGAACACCGGGGAGCTGTTTTTT. As protein: CASSSERLAANTGELFF.

The rearrangement joins TRBV6-5 to TRBJ2-2; D unresolved. Trimming stripped 0 bases from V and 6 bases from J, with 14 bases between. Germline values: CDR1 MNHEY, CDR2 SVGAGI. The CDR3 is 16 amino acids. The CDR3 DNA is TGTGCCAGCAGTTACTCCGGTGGGTCTCGGGCCGGGGAGCTGTTTTTT. Protein product: CASSYSGGSRAGELFF.

The chain is built from TRBV18 and TRBJ2-3; 10 bases line up with TRBD2. Germline V gene data show CDR1 as KGHSH and CDR2 as LQKENI. J lost 2 bases, V lost 6 bases, and 5 bases had no gene match. The CDR3 is 15 residues long. This chain's CDR3 is CASSQAGGFTDTQYF. The CDR3 DNA sequence: TGTGCCAGCTCGCAAGCGGGAGGGTTCACAGATACGCAGTATTTT.

The CDR3 sequence: CATSRDYEAFF. The CDR3 DNA is TGTGCCACCAGCAGAGATTATGAAGCTTTCTTT. The genes are TRBV15 and TRBJ1-1; unclear D gene. CDR3 length: 11 residues. With 0 bases removed from V and 7 bases from J, the gap between germline ends came to 3 bases. The germline V gene has CDR1 LNHNV and CDR2 YYDKDF (reference sequence).

The chain combines TRBV11-3 with TRBJ1-4; D gene ambiguous. The V end was cut by 1 base, the J end by 0 bases, with 3 bases between. This CDR3 comprises 14 residues. From germline, CDR1 is SGHNT and CDR2 YENEEA. The CDR3 sequence: CASSLAATNEKLFF. Here the CDR3 DNA reads TGTGCCAGCAGCTTAGCCGCAACTAATGAAAAACTGTTTTTT.

J is TRBJ1-1 and V is TRBV15; maybe TRBD1 (5 bases). The CDR3 runs 14 residues. Trimming removed 0 bases at V and 9 bases at J, with 14 bases between. Germline V gene sequence: CDR1 LNHNV, CDR2 YYDKDF (reference sequence). The CDR3 here is CATSRDGGAEKAFF. In DNA, the CDR3 is TGTGCCACCAGCAGAGATGGAGGGGCCGAGAAAGCTTTCTTT.

This chain connects TRBV10-3 to TRBJ2-3, with TRBD1 identical over 9 bases. The CDR3 covers 16 residues. From germline, CDR1 is ENHRY and CDR2 SYGVKD. V lost 3 bases, J lost 0 bases, and 4 bases stayed unmatched. The CDR3 loop is CAISDGQGKSTDTQYF. The DNA of the CDR3 is TGTGCCATCAGTGACGGACAGGGGAAAAGCACAGATACGCAGTATTTT.

This chain connects TRBV4-3 to TRBJ2-1, with a tentative D call TRBD2 (6 bases). The V gene lost 0 bases and the J gene lost 1 base, with 10 bases spanning the gap. Germline V gene lookup returns CDR1 LGHNA and CDR2 YSLEER. CDR3 length: 16 residues. CDR3 in DNA: TGCGCCAGCAGCCAAGACACTGGAGGGTCCTACAATGAGCAGTTCTTC. Its translation: CASSQDTGGSYNEQFF.

This chain connects TRBV5-4 to TRBJ1-2, with D tentatively TRBD1 (5 bases). From germline, CDR1 is SGHNT and CDR2 YYREEE (reference sequence). The CDR3 sequence is 14 residues long. V lost 0 bases, J lost 8 bases, and 14 bases lay in between. As DNA, the CDR3 is TGTGCCAGCAGCTTGGTAGGGCAGGAGGGGGGCTACACCTTC. Translated, it gives CASSLVGQEGGYTF. The full variable domain, its missing parts supplied by reference TRBV5-4 and TRBJ1-2, is ETGVTQSPTHLIKTRGQQVTLRCSSQSGHNTVSWYQQALGQGPQFIFQYYREEENGRGNFPPRFSGLQFPNYSSELNVNALELDDSALYLCASSLVGQEGGYTFGSGTRLTVV.

The rearrangement joins TRBV9 to TRBJ1-1, with D tentatively TRBD1 (5 bases). CDR1 and CDR2 from the germline V gene are SGDLS and YYNGEE. Trimming pared 4 bases from V and 11 bases from J, leaving 15 bases between. This CDR3 is built from 12 residues. The CDR3 nucleotides are TGTGCCAGCAGCCCCGGACACCTCGAGGCTTTCTTT. Protein sequence: CASSPGHLEAFF.